Listed below are T cell receptor beta chains from one sample, sequenced in a study of blood T cell repertoires in COVID-19. Some clones are missing from TCRdb's copy, which holds only in-frame ones; the method was immunoSEQ multiplex PCR. Of approximately 250,000 clones listed, more than 80% are singletons. Sample: PBMCs or T cells enriched from blood (not recorded which). The origin of the receptors is a woman aged 30 to 39 with acute COVID-19. Each CDR3 is given with its conserved first and last residue. Each record gives: clone size, D gene, J gene, V gene, CDR3 DNA, CDR3 protein. D genes are given only for firm matches. Size is stated for part of the rows, as once, few or many counts, or as a class when the clone is expanded.

abundance: once; d_gene: .; j_gene: TRBJ2-3; v_gene: TRBV6-1; CDR3nt: TGTGCCAGCAGTGAATTGGTAGCGCAGTATTTT; CDR3aa: CASSELVAQYF
abundance: .; d_gene: .; j_gene: TRBJ1-4; v_gene: TRBV14; CDR3nt: TGTGCCAGCAGTCGTATTACAACTAATGAAAAACTGTTTTTT; CDR3aa: CASSRITTNEKLFF
abundance: .; d_gene: .; j_gene: TRBJ1-5; v_gene: TRBV5-4; CDR3nt: TGTGCCAGCAGCTTGGGGGGGACAAACAATCAGCCCCAGCATTTT; CDR3aa: CASSLGGTNNQPQHF
abundance: .; d_gene: .; j_gene: TRBJ1-3; v_gene: TRBV5-1; CDR3nt: TGCGCCAGCAGCTTGTTGGAGGCCTCTGGAAACACCATATATTTT; CDR3aa: CASSLLEASGNTIYF
abundance: few; d_gene: .; j_gene: TRBJ1-5; v_gene: TRBV3-1/TRBV3-2; CDR3nt: TGTGCCAGCAGCCAAGATAACTCGGACTACAATCAGCCCCAGCATTTT; CDR3aa: CASSQDNSDYNQPQHF
abundance: .; d_gene: TRBD1; j_gene: TRBJ1-3; v_gene: TRBV9; CDR3nt: TGTGCCAGCAGCGCCGGGACAGGTGGAAACACCATATATTTT; CDR3aa: CASSAGTGGNTIYF
abundance: .; d_gene: .; j_gene: TRBJ1-2; v_gene: TRBV2; CDR3nt: TGTGCCAGCAGTGAAGAGCAGGGAAACTATGGCTACACCTTC; CDR3aa: CASSEEQGNYGYTF
abundance: few; d_gene: .; j_gene: TRBJ1-5; v_gene: TRBV19; CDR3nt: TGTGCCAGTAGTATAGATCGAGGTAGCAATCAGCCCCAGCATTTT; CDR3aa: CASSIDRGSNQPQHF
abundance: .; d_gene: .; j_gene: TRBJ1-2; v_gene: TRBV25-1; CDR3nt: TGTGCCAGCAGTGAATTGGGGGCCGAGGGCTACACCTTC; CDR3aa: CASSELGAEGYTF
abundance: few; d_gene: .; j_gene: TRBJ2-1; v_gene: TRBV15; CDR3nt: TGTGCCACCAGCAGAGGCGAGCCGGTGGACAATGAGCAGTTCTTC; CDR3aa: CATSRGEPVDNEQFF
abundance: few; d_gene: .; j_gene: TRBJ2-7; v_gene: TRBV6-8; CDR3nt: TGTGCCAGCAGTTACGTCCTCCTGCAGTACTTC; CDR3aa: CASSYVLLQYF
abundance: .; d_gene: .; j_gene: TRBJ2-5; v_gene: TRBV30; CDR3nt: TGTGCCTGGAGTGTTGACTTCACGGGGACCCAGTACTTC; CDR3aa: CAWSVDFTGTQYF
abundance: .; d_gene: .; j_gene: TRBJ2-1; v_gene: TRBV28; CDR3nt: TGTGCCAGCAGTTTTAATTTGGCTAGCACAGAACACAATGAGCAGTTCTTC; CDR3aa: CASSFNLASTEHNEQFF
abundance: .; d_gene: TRBD1; j_gene: TRBJ2-1; v_gene: TRBV27; CDR3nt: TGTGCCAGCAGTAGGTTACGGACAGGGGGATCCAATGAGCAGTTCTTC; CDR3aa: CASSRLRTGGSNEQFF
abundance: .; d_gene: TRBD1; j_gene: TRBJ2-1; v_gene: TRBV19; CDR3nt: TGTGCCAGTAGTATACCCTCAGGGACAGGGGGTTATGAGCAGTTCTTC; CDR3aa: CASSIPSGTGGYEQFF
abundance: .; d_gene: TRBD2; j_gene: TRBJ2-3; v_gene: TRBV7-6; CDR3nt: TGTGCCAGCAGCCCAGTAGCGGGAGTGTCAACAGATACGCAGTATTTT; CDR3aa: CASSPVAGVSTDTQYF
abundance: .; d_gene: TRBD2; j_gene: TRBJ2-1; v_gene: TRBV6-2/TRBV6-3; CDR3nt: TGTGCCAGCAGTTACCCCCCGGGTGGGCGGGGGGACAATGAGCAGTTCTTC; CDR3aa: CASSYPPGGRGDNEQFF
abundance: .; d_gene: .; j_gene: TRBJ2-1; v_gene: TRBV6-1; CDR3nt: TGTGCCAGCAGTGAATCGAGGACAGCCTACAATGAGCAGTTCTTC; CDR3aa: CASSESRTAYNEQFF
abundance: once; d_gene: .; j_gene: TRBJ2-3; v_gene: TRBV10-3; CDR3nt: TGTGCCACGGCCCTGGGGCGGGATGGAGATACGCAGTATTTT; CDR3aa: CATALGRDGDTQYF
abundance: .; d_gene: .; j_gene: TRBJ2-1; v_gene: TRBV5-1; CDR3nt: TGCGCCAGCAACCGGGGATACAATGAGCAGTTCTTC; CDR3aa: CASNRGYNEQFF
abundance: .; d_gene: .; j_gene: TRBJ2-3; v_gene: TRBV6-5; CDR3nt: TGTGCCAGCAGTTTCCTGGGCAGGCCATATGACGATACGCAGTATTTT; CDR3aa: CASSFLGRPYDDTQYF
abundance: few; d_gene: .; j_gene: TRBJ1-2; v_gene: TRBV25-1; CDR3nt: TGTGCCAGCAGTGACTACAGGGAGGGCTATGGCTACACCTTC; CDR3aa: CASSDYREGYGYTF
abundance: .; d_gene: TRBD2; j_gene: TRBJ2-2; v_gene: TRBV7-3; CDR3nt: TGTGCCAGCAGCTCGGGACTAGCGGGAGTCAACACCGGGGAGCTGTTTTTT; CDR3aa: CASSSGLAGVNTGELFF
abundance: .; d_gene: TRBD1; j_gene: TRBJ2-3; v_gene: TRBV2; CDR3nt: TGTGCCAGCCAGACAGGGGTCTTCACAGATACGCAGTATTTT; CDR3aa: CASQTGVFTDTQYF
abundance: .; d_gene: .; j_gene: TRBJ2-2; v_gene: TRBV10-3; CDR3nt: TGTGCCATCAGTGGTAATTTTCCAGGGGGGACCGGGGAGCTGTTTTTT; CDR3aa: CAISGNFPGGTGELFF
abundance: .; d_gene: .; j_gene: TRBJ1-2; v_gene: TRBV28; CDR3nt: TGTGCCAGCACCCCTCTTACTTACTATGGCTACACCTTC; CDR3aa: CASTPLTYYGYTF
abundance: .; d_gene: TRBD1; j_gene: TRBJ1-5; v_gene: TRBV28; CDR3nt: TGTGCCAGCATTCCGACAGGGGGCTTAGGTCAGCCCCAGCATTTT; CDR3aa: CASIPTGGLGQPQHF
abundance: .; d_gene: TRBD1; j_gene: TRBJ1-1; v_gene: TRBV5-4; CDR3nt: TGTGCCAGCAGCCCAGGACAGGACACTGAAGCTTTCTTT; CDR3aa: CASSPGQDTEAFF
abundance: .; d_gene: TRBD2; j_gene: TRBJ2-7; v_gene: TRBV3-1/TRBV3-2; CDR3nt: TGTGCTTCACAAGCGGGGGCTGAATACGAGCAGTACTTC; CDR3aa: CASQAGAEYEQYF